The rows below give T cell receptor beta chains drawn from one sample of a study of T-cell reconstitution after alpha-beta-depleted transplantation in children. TCRdb redid the calling of the PCR reads with MiXCR, one entry per CDR3 protein. This repertoire shows 700,000 to 950,000 distinct CDR3 sequences, roughly 15% found once; its top ten account for roughly 5%. The sample in question was PBMCs, mostly from graft donor cells, obtained 360 days after TCRalphabeta/CD19-depleted stem cell transplant. These receptors came from a male patient under 18 who had a stem cell transplant for acute lymphoblastic leukemia, so the T cells may come from the graft donor. Both conserved end residues are part of each CDR3. A D gene is named only where the DNA matches it firmly. Clone size is shown for a subset of rows, as once, few, many or a class of expanded clone.

>.|TRBJ2-1|TRBV20-1|17|TRBD2
TGCAGTGCTAGGGTGACTAGCGGTTTCGTCTCCTACAATGAGCAGTTCTTC
CSARVTSGFVSYNEQFF
>few|TRBJ1-2|TRBV7-8|13|.
TGTGCCAGCAGCTTAGCACCCGTCTATGGCTACACCTTC
CASSLAPVYGYTF
>.|TRBJ2-5|TRBV12-5|12|.
TGTGCTAGTGGTTCTGTCAAAGAGACCCAGTACTTC
CASGSVKETQYF
>many|TRBJ2-1|TRBV10-3|12|.
TGTGCCATCAGTGAGTCTAACAATGAGCAGTTCTTC
CAISESNNEQFF
>few|TRBJ2-1|TRBV6-2/TRBV6-3|21|TRBD2
TGTGCCAGCAGACCAACGAGGGACGCTAGCGGGAGGCAGAGCTCCTACAATGAGCAGTTCTTC
CASRPTRDASGRQSSYNEQFF
>few|TRBJ2-2|TRBV4-1|18|.
TGCGCCAGCAGCTTTAGGAGCAAAGGTCCCCCGAACACCGGGGAGCTGTTTTTT
CASSFRSKGPPNTGELFF
>many|TRBJ2-1|TRBV5-1|15|.
TGCGCCAGCAGCTTGACCACGAGCTCCTACAATGAGCAGTTCTTC
CASSLTTSSYNEQFF
>once|TRBJ1-1|TRBV10-3|15|.
TGTGCCATCAGTGAGGAGGTGATTGCACAGCCTGAAGCTTTCTTT
CAISEEVIAQPEAFF
>.|TRBJ2-5|TRBV6-1|14|TRBD1
TGTGCCAGCGCGCCAGGGGGCAACCAAGAGACCCAGTACTTC
CASAPGGNQETQYF
>few|TRBJ1-4|TRBV7-9|15|.
TGTGCCAGCAGCTTCCTCCGCGCAACTAATGAAAAACTGTTTTTT
CASSFLRATNEKLFF
>few|TRBJ2-7|TRBV5-1|15|.
TGCGCCAGCAGCTTGGTGGGGGACCCAACCTACGAGCAGTACTTC
CASSLVGDPTYEQYF
>many|TRBJ2-7|TRBV2|12|.
TGTGCCAGCTGCGGTAACTCCTACGAGCAGTACTTC
CASCGNSYEQYF
>many|TRBJ2-5|TRBV29-1|13|.
TGCAGCGTTGACCAGGGTAAACAAGAGACCCAGTACTTC
CSVDQGKQETQYF
>.|TRBJ2-2|TRBV5-1|16|TRBD2
TGCGCCAGCAGCTTAACTAGCGGGGTCACCACCGGGGAGCTGTTTTTT
CASSLTSGVTTGELFF
>many|TRBJ2-1|TRBV5-1|15|.
TGCGCCAGCAGCTTGGGGTCTAGGTCCTACAATGAGCAGTTCTTC
CASSLGSRSYNEQFF
>once|TRBJ2-1|TRBV4-1|15|TRBD2
TGCGCCAGCACCCAGCGATCGGGAGGGTCAATTGAGCAGTTCTTC
CASTQRSGGSIEQFF
>many|TRBJ2-1|TRBV4-1|16|.
TGCGCCAGCAGCCAAGATCTAGGAATATCCTACAATGAGCAGTTCTTC
CASSQDLGISYNEQFF
>few|TRBJ2-7|TRBV14|17|.
TGTGCCAGCAGCCAAGATGTGGGGGCCTCGATAAGTTCCGAGCAGTACTTC
CASSQDVGASISSEQYF
>few|TRBJ1-4|TRBV6-5|13|.
TGTGCCAGCAGTTACATCACTGACAGGATGCTGTTTTTT
CASSYITDRMLFF
>few|TRBJ1-2|TRBV25-1|15|.
TGTGCCAGCAGTATGTGGGAGACTGGGGCCTATGGCTACACCTTC
CASSMWETGAYGYTF
>few|TRBJ2-7|TRBV2|18|.
TGTGCCAGCAGGACCCGGGGGTACAGGGGCCCAAGCTCCTACGAGCAGTACTTC
CASRTRGYRGPSSYEQYF
>.|TRBJ1-2|TRBV4-1|17|TRBD1
TGCGCCAGCAGCCAACCTAACTATTTACAGGGGGCCGGTGGCTACACCTTC
CASSQPNYLQGAGGYTF
>.|TRBJ2-7|TRBV2|13|.
TGTGCCAGCTCGCTAATGGGCGACTACGAGCAGTACTTC
CASSLMGDYEQYF
>.|TRBJ2-1|TRBV27|17|TRBD1
TGTGCCAGCACCGGGGATGAGGGGGCTAGCTCCTACAATGAGCAGTTCTTC
CASTGDEGASSYNEQFF
>few|TRBJ1-4|TRBV5-1|13|.
TGCGCCAGCAGCTCGCGACGCAATGAAAAACTGTTTTTT
CASSSRRNEKLFF
>many|TRBJ2-3|TRBV6-1|14|.
TGTGCCAGCAGCCAGCACCAGGAGAGATATACGCAGTATTTT
CASSQHQERYTQYF
>.|TRBJ1-1|TRBV13|16|.
TGTGCCAGCAGCCCGCTGGGACCGGCGAGAGGGACTGAAGCTTTCTTT
CASSPLGPARGTEAFF
>.|TRBJ2-4|TRBV7-3|17|.
TGTGCCAGCAGCTTAACGCCCGGGACCCCAGCCAAAAACATTCAGTACTTC
CASSLTPGTPAKNIQYF
>many|TRBJ1-5|TRBV3-1|19|TRBD1
TGTGCCAGCAGCCCCCGGGACAGCCTATTCCGGGGGAGCAATCAGCCCCAGCATTTT
CASSPRDSLFRGSNQPQHF
>.|TRBJ2-6|TRBV4-1|17|TRBD1
TGCGCCAGCAGCCCGTCCGGGACAGGTCGGGGGGCCAACGTCCTGACTTTC
CASSPSGTGRGANVLTF
>.|TRBJ2-3|TRBV20-1|18|.
TGCAGTGCTAGAGATCCGGCTAGTTTATATCACACATTAGATACGCAGTATTTT
CSARDPASLYHTLDTQYF
>.|TRBJ2-3|TRBV11-3|16|TRBD2
TGTGCCAGCAGCCGGGGGGAACTGCCAAGCACAGATACGCAGTATTTT
CASSRGELPSTDTQYF
>few|TRBJ2-1|TRBV3-2|18|.
TGTGCCAGCAGCCAAGATTGGGGGGGAGGGGGCGCATCCAATGAGCAGTTCTTC
CASSQDWGGGGASNEQFF
>few|TRBJ1-5|TRBV11-2|13|.
TGTGCCAGCAGCTTAGGATACAATCAGCCCCAGCATTTT
CASSLGYNQPQHF
>once|TRBJ2-7|TRBV5-1|13|.
TGCGCCAGGGGCTTCAGGATACTCTACGAGCAGTACTTC
CARGFRILYEQYF
>.|TRBJ1-2|TRBV9|14|.
TGTGCCAGCAGCGTAGAGACAGGTTCCTATGGCTACACCTTC
CASSVETGSYGYTF
>few|TRBJ2-1|TRBV3-1|12|.
TGTGCCAGCAGACGGATGGGGAATGAGCAGTTCTTC
CASRRMGNEQFF
>.|TRBJ2-4|TRBV15|16|.
TGTGCCACCAGCGGACCGGGACATAGGGCCAAAAACATTCAGTACTTC
CATSGPGHRAKNIQYF
>.|TRBJ2-1|TRBV18|14|.
TGTGCCAGTCAAAGCGGGCGGGGAACCTCTGAGCAGTTCTTC
CASQSGRGTSEQFF
>.|TRBJ2-7|TRBV15|18|.
TGTGCCACCAGCAGAGATTGGGCGGGGGACACCCGCGCCCACGAGCAGTACTTC
CATSRDWAGDTRAHEQYF
>.|TRBJ2-2|TRBV27|14|.
TGTGCCAGCGGCTGGTTGGACCGCCCCGGGGAGCTGTTTTTT
CASGWLDRPGELFF
>few|TRBJ2-1|TRBV7-2|15|TRBD2
TGTGCCAGCAGCACCGGGACTAAGTCTGTCTATGAGCAGTTCTTC
CASSTGTKSVYEQFF
>.|TRBJ2-7|TRBV19|13|.
TGTGCCAGTGGTAATACGGGCGGGGCCGAGCAGTACTTC
CASGNTGGAEQYF
>many|TRBJ2-1|TRBV28|17|.
TGTGCCAGCAGAACATCCAGGGTCCCGCGCCCCTACAATGAGCAGTTCTTC
CASRTSRVPRPYNEQFF
>many|TRBJ1-1|TRBV4-1|17|.
TGCGCCAGCAGCCAACTAGGTCGTCGTCGGACGAACACTGAAGCTTTCTTT
CASSQLGRRRTNTEAFF
>.|TRBJ2-1|TRBV11-3|16|.
TGTGCCAGCAGCTTAGATTCTAGCGTGACCTACAATGAGCAGTTCTTC
CASSLDSSVTYNEQFF